These T cell receptor beta chains were read from a single sample in a study of blood T cell repertoires in COVID-19. Sequencing used immunoSEQ multiplex PCR; TCRdb keeps in-frame clones, though not all of them. The sample contains some 150,000 clones, 80% to 90% of which appear only once. Sequencing was performed on peripheral blood. The receptors were sampled from a woman over 75 with acute or convalescent COVID-19. Both conserved end residues are part of each CDR3. Fields, in order: V gene, J gene, CDR3 protein.

V gene: TRBV28; J gene: TRBJ1-2; CDR3 protein: CASSRTGAGYGYTF
V gene: TRBV30; J gene: TRBJ2-7; CDR3 protein: CAWSARQGQQYF
V gene: TRBV19; J gene: TRBJ1-1; CDR3 protein: CASSVNRGATEAFF
V gene: TRBV3-1/TRBV3-2; J gene: TRBJ2-5; CDR3 protein: CASSRYSSQETQYF
V gene: TRBV7-3; J gene: TRBJ1-1; CDR3 protein: CASSAQGLNTEAFF
V gene: TRBV9; J gene: TRBJ1-1; CDR3 protein: CASSGGLGDTEAFF
V gene: TRBV10-3; J gene: TRBJ2-2; CDR3 protein: CATGQRGNTGELFF
V gene: TRBV5-1; J gene: TRBJ1-1; CDR3 protein: CASSLGAGLGTEAFF
V gene: TRBV6-6; J gene: TRBJ1-2; CDR3 protein: CASSGPGQGALGYTF
V gene: TRBV27; J gene: TRBJ1-4; CDR3 protein: CASSLFPWGGTNEKLFF
V gene: TRBV6-1; J gene: TRBJ1-2; CDR3 protein: CASSEVSRGYTF
V gene: TRBV6-5; J gene: TRBJ1-1; CDR3 protein: CASTDTGGAGTEAFF
V gene: TRBV5-1; J gene: TRBJ1-2; CDR3 protein: CASSGDTATWYGYTF
V gene: TRBV5-1; J gene: TRBJ2-7; CDR3 protein: CASSGQGAPYEQYF
V gene: TRBV5-1; J gene: TRBJ2-1; CDR3 protein: CASRPTGPGGNYNEQFF
V gene: TRBV10-3; J gene: TRBJ2-1; CDR3 protein: CAISEQPSSYNEQFF
V gene: TRBV7-2; J gene: TRBJ1-5; CDR3 protein: CASSLTGYNQPQHF
V gene: TRBV14; J gene: TRBJ2-7; CDR3 protein: CASSLGHRGPYEQYF
V gene: TRBV7-2; J gene: TRBJ2-3; CDR3 protein: CASRASGQQGDTQYF
V gene: TRBV6-5; J gene: TRBJ2-7; CDR3 protein: CASSRAFDSYEQYF
V gene: TRBV19; J gene: TRBJ2-5; CDR3 protein: CASSAWEVKYF
V gene: TRBV18; J gene: TRBJ1-1; CDR3 protein: CASSPLQKNTEAFF
V gene: TRBV15; J gene: TRBJ2-7; CDR3 protein: CATSRDRLPGLAGGNFYEQYF
V gene: TRBV2; J gene: TRBJ1-4; CDR3 protein: CASSGASSAHEKLFF
V gene: TRBV5-8; J gene: TRBJ1-5; CDR3 protein: CASSLMTRAGSNNQPQHF
V gene: TRBV19; J gene: TRBJ1-2; CDR3 protein: CASSIGGAANYGYTF
V gene: TRBV6-1; J gene: TRBJ1-6; CDR3 protein: CASSENQGYNSPLHF
V gene: TRBV25-1; J gene: TRBJ1-2; CDR3 protein: CASSDPRQGGHYGYTF
V gene: TRBV2; J gene: TRBJ1-4; CDR3 protein: CASSLLQEKLFF